One sample yielded the 16 T cell receptor beta chains listed below, sequenced in a study of blood T cells in healthy people across ages. Primers used in a second PCR of about 7 to 12 cycles were a sample-barcoded 5' primer and a J-beta primer mix. Using its own MiXCR run on the 5' RACE reads, TCRdb lists one record per CDR3 protein. The data show some 1.6 million distinct CDR3 sequences, with roughly 32% seen just once and around 11% held by the top ten. The specimen was blood. These receptors all come from a woman aged 25 to 45 in good health.

V gene TRBV20-1 combines with J gene TRBJ2-1, with TRBD2 matching 10 bases. J lost 8 bases, V lost 5 bases, and 0 bases had no gene match. The CDR3 loop spans 11 amino acids. From germline, CDR1 is DFQATT and CDR2 SNEGSKA (reference sequence). The CDR3 DNA follows: TGCAGTGCTGGGACTAGCGATGAGCAGTTCTTC. It yields the protein CSAGTSDEQFF.

V is TRBV27 and J is TRBJ1-2; possible D gene TRBD1, 6 bases. Germline V CDR1 and CDR2: MNHEY, SMNVEV (reference sequence). The V end was cut by 3 bases, the J end by 7 bases, with 12 bases between. This CDR3 spans 13 amino acids. The CDR3 protein is CASSFAGASGYTF. CDR3 DNA: TGTGCCAGCAGTTTTGCAGGGGCCTCTGGCTACACCTTC.

The CDR3: CASTWGLPYNEQFF. In DNA, the CDR3 is TGCGCCAGCACTTGGGGACTACCCTACAATGAGCAGTTCTTC. The rearrangement uses TRBV5-1 and TRBJ2-1; 7 nucleotides align to TRBD2. CDR3 length: 14 amino acids. CDR1 is SGHRS and CDR2 is YFSETQ in the germline V gene. J gave up 2 bases and V 6 bases, and 5 bases lay outside the gene matches.

This clonotype turned up a few times. The J gene is TRBJ2-7, the V gene TRBV7-9; either TRBD1 or TRBD2 may fit D (6 bases each). CDR1 and CDR2 (germline): SEHNR, FQNEAQ (reference sequence). Trimming removed 3 bases from V and 3 bases from J, with 18 bases in between. The CDR3 loop spans 16 amino acids. The CDR3 loop reads CASSLGGLSGVYEQYF. The CDR3 region has the DNA TGTGCCAGCAGCTTGGGGGGCTTATCGGGCGTCTACGAGCAGTACTTC.

The chain recombines TRBV28 with TRBJ1-3; a possible D gene is TRBD1 (5 bases). Trimming shortened V by 6 bases and J by 1 base, and 19 bases separated the two germline ends. Germline lookup yields CDR1 MDHEN and CDR2 SYDVKM. The CDR3 is 17 residues long. For the CDR3, the DNA is TGTGCCAGCAGCGGGGGGGGTCTCCAGGGTTCTGGAAACACCATATATTTT. Its translation: CASSGGGLQGSGNTIYF.

The chain joins TRBV11-2 to TRBJ2-7; D is uncertain. Germline assignment: CDR1 SGHAT and CDR2 FQNNGV. The CDR3 spans 14 residues. Trimming pared 3 bases from V and 1 base from J, leaving 10 bases between. The CDR3 DNA sequence: TGTGCCAGCAGCTTTGTCCGAGATTCCTACGAGCAGTACTTC. This translates into CASSFVRDSYEQYF.

In its sample, this clonotype was seen a few times. The J gene is TRBJ2-7, the V gene TRBV28, with a possible D match to TRBD2 (5 bases). The CDR3 has 13 amino acids. Between the trimmed V and J ends, which lost 10 bases and 2 bases, there was a span of 15 bases. From germline, CDR1 is MDHEN and CDR2 SYDVKM. For the CDR3, the DNA is TGTGCCACTCGTGTATCGACTACCTACGAGCAGTACTTC. This encodes CATRVSTTYEQYF.

The table lists this clonotype with many counts. The rearrangement uses TRBV29-1 and TRBJ2-7; no clear D. Trimming pared 5 bases from V and 2 bases from J, leaving 13 bases between. The CDR3 consists of 13 residues. Germline V lookup: CDR1 SQVTM, CDR2 ANQGSEA. CDR3 region: CSVTWVDAYEQYF. Written as DNA, the CDR3 is TGCAGCGTTACGTGGGTCGACGCCTACGAGCAGTACTTC.

The gene calls are TRBV3-1 and TRBJ2-1; 7 positions agree with TRBD2. The CDR3 is made up of 13 amino acids. Looked up from germline, CDR1 is LGHDT and CDR2 is YNNKEL (reference sequence). The V and J ends lost 4 bases and 9 bases, in that order; junction bases with no gene match: 6. The CDR3 DNA sequence: TGTGCCAGCAGCCGGGAGGGAATCCGTGAGCAGTTCTTC. Its protein is CASSREGIREQFF.

The V and J genes are TRBV2 and TRBJ2-5, with 11 positions matching TRBD2. After removal of 3 bases from V and 9 bases from J, the junction contained 12 bases not matched to a gene. The CDR3 runs to 16 residues. Germline V lookup: CDR1 SNHLY, CDR2 FYNNEI. In nucleotides, the CDR3 is TGTGCCAGCAGTGACACTAGCGGGAGTATACTTGAGGCCCAGTACTTC. Its translation is CASSDTSGSILEAQYF.

The V call is TRBV5-1, the J call TRBJ2-1; 10 nucleotides agree with TRBD2. This CDR3 contains 16 residues. The trim removed 5 bases at V and 7 bases at J, leaving 12 bases unmatched. Per germline, CDR1 SGHRS and CDR2 YFSETQ. Written as DNA, the CDR3 is TGCGCCAGCAGAAGAGAGGGGACTAGCGTAGCAAATGAGCAGTTCTTC. Amino acids: CASRREGTSVANEQFF.

This chain uses TRBV5-4 with TRBJ2-1; 10 bases are shared with TRBD2. V trimming: 0 bases; J trimming: 8 bases; junction bases outside the gene matches: 14. There are 18 residues in the CDR3. From germline, CDR1 is SGHNT and CDR2 YYREEE (reference sequence). Here the CDR3 reads CASSLAGLMLLAGYEQFF. Written as DNA, the CDR3 is TGTGCCAGCAGCTTGGCCGGGCTAATGCTACTAGCGGGGTATGAGCAGTTCTTC.

J is TRBJ2-1 and V is TRBV9; 12 bases align to TRBD2. The germline V gene has CDR1 SGDLS and CDR2 YYNGEE. CDR3 length: 15 amino acids. The V segment lost 3 bases and the J segment 6 bases; nucleotides outside the gene matches: 4. The CDR3 DNA sequence: TGTGCCAGCAGCGCTACTAGCGGGGGGATCAATGAGCAGTTCTTC. Translation: CASSATSGGINEQFF.

The rearrangement uses TRBV12-3 or TRBV12-4 and TRBJ1-2; D ambiguous. This CDR3 has 14 amino acids. V was shortened by 4 bases and J by 0 bases, with 9 bases between the two germline ends. CDR3 coding DNA: TGTGCCAGCAGTTCCTACGGAGCTAACTATGGCTACACCTTC. Residues: CASSSYGANYGYTF.

This clonotype was detected many times. V usage is TRBV7-9 and J usage is TRBJ2-1; no firm D call. V was trimmed by 2 bases and J by 5 bases, leaving 4 bases between them. The CDR3 runs to 12 residues. Germline values: CDR1 SEHNR, CDR2 FQNEAQ (reference sequence). The CDR3, as DNA: TGTGCCAGCAGCTTACTGAACAATGAGCAGTTCTTC. Its protein is CASSLLNNEQFF.

The chain recombines TRBV11-3 with TRBJ2-2; D is uncertain. The CDR3 spans 12 residues. Germline values: CDR1 SGHNT, CDR2 YENEEA. Deletions cut 5 bases from V and 2 bases from J, with 3 bases between. This chain's CDR3 is CASSNNTGELFF. The CDR3 coding sequence is TGTGCCAGCAGCAATAACACCGGGGAGCTGTTTTTT.